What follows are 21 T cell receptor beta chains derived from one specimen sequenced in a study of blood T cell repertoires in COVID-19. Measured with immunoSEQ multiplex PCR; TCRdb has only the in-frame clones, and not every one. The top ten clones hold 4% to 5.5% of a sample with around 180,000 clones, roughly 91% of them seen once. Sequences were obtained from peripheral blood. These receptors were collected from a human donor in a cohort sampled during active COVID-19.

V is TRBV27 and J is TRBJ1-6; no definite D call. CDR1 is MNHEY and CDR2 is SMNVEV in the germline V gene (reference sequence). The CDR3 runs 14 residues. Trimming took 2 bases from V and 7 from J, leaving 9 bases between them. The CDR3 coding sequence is TGTGCCAGCAGTTTAGATCCCAGAAATTCACCCCTCCACTTT. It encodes CASSLDPRNSPLHF.

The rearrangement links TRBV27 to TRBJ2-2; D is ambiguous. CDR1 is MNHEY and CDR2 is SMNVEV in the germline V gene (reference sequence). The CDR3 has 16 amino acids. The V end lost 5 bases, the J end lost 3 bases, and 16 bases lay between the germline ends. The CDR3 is CASSPVFDADTGELFF. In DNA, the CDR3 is TGTGCCAGCAGTCCGGTGTTCGACGCGGACACCGGGGAGCTGTTTTTT.

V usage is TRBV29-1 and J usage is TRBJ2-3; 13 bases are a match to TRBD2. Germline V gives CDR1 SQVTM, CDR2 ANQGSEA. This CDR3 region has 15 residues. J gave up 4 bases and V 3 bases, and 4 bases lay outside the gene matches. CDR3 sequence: CSVDRTSGSADTQYF. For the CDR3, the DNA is TGCAGCGTTGATCGGACTAGCGGGAGTGCAGATACGCAGTATTTT.

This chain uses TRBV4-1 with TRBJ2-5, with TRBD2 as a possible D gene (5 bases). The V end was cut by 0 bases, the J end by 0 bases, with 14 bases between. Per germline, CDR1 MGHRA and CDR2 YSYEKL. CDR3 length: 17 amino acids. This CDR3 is CASSQDPGSIYQETQYF. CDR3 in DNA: TGCGCCAGCAGCCAAGATCCGGGGTCGATTTACCAAGAGACCCAGTACTTC.

The CDR3 region has the DNA TGTGCCAGCAGCCGCCGGACAGGGGGAGCCAATGAAAAACTGTTTTTT. Residues: CASSRRTGGANEKLFF. V gene TRBV3-1 (or the pseudogene TRBV3-2) combines with J gene TRBJ1-4; 10 bases map to TRBD1. Germline V lookup: CDR1 LGHDT, CDR2 YNNKEL (reference sequence). V shed 4 bases, J shed 5 bases, and the junction held 7 bases outside the gene matches. The CDR3 extends over 16 amino acids.

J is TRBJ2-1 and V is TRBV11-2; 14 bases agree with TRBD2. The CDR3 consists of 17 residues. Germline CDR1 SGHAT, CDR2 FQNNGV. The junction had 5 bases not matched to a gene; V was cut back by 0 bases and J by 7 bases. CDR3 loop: CASSLDRRTSGGNEQFF. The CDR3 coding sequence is TGTGCCAGCAGCTTAGATCGGAGGACTAGCGGGGGGAATGAGCAGTTCTTC. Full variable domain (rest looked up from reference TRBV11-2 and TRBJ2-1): EAGVAQSPRYKIIEKRQSVAFWCNPISGHATLYWYQQILGQGPKLLIQFQNNGVVDDSQLPKDRFSAERLKGVDSTLKIQPAKLEDSAVYLCASSLDRRTSGGNEQFFGPGTRLTVL.

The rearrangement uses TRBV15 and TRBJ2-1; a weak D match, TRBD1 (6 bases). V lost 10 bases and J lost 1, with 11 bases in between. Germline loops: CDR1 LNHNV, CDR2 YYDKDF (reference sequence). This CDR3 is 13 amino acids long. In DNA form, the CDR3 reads TGTGCCATCCGACAGGAGTCCTACAATGAGCAGTTCTTC. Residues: CAIRQESYNEQFF.

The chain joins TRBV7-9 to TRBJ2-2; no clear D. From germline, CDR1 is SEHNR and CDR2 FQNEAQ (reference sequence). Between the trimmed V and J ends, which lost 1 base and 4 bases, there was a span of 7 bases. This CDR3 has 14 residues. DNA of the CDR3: TGTGCCAGCAGCTTAGGCAGACTCACCGGGGAGCTGTTTTTT. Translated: CASSLGRLTGELFF.

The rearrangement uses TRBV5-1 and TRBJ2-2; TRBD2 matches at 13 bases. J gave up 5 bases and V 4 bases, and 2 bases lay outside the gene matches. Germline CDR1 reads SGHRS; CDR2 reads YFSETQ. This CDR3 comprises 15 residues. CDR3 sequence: CASSGLAGVTGELFF. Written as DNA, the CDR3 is TGCGCCAGCAGCGGACTAGCGGGAGTTACCGGGGAGCTGTTTTTT.

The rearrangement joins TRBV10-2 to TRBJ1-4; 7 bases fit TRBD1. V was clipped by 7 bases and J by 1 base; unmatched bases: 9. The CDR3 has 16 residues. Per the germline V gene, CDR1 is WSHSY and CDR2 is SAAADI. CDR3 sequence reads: CASTSTGRGTNEKLFF. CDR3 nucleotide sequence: TGCGCCAGCACATCGACAGGGCGAGGAACTAATGAAAAACTGTTTTTT.

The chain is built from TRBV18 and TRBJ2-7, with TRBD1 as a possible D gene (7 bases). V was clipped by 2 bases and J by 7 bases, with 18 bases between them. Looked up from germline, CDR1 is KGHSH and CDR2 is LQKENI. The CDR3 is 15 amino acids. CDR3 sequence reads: CASSPVQGGEFEQYF. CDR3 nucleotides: TGTGCCAGCTCACCAGTGCAGGGGGGAGAATTTGAGCAGTACTTC.

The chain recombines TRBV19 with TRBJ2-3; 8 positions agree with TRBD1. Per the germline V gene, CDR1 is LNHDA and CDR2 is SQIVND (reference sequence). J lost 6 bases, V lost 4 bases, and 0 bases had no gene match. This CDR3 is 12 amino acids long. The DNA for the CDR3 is TGTGCCAGTAGTAACAGGGGGGATACGCAGTATTTT. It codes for CASSNRGDTQYF.

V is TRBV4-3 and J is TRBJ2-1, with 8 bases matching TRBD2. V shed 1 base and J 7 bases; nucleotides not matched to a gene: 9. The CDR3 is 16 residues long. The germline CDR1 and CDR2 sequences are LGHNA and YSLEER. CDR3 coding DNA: TGCGCCAGCAGCCAAGTTTGGGCGGGAGGAGGTAATGAGCAGTTCTTC. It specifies CASSQVWAGGGNEQFF.

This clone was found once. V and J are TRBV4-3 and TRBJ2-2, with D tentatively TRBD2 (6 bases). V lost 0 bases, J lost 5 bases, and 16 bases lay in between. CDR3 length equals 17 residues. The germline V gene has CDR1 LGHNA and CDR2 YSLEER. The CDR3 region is CASSQEARSGSTGELFF. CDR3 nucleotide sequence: TGCGCCAGCAGCCAAGAAGCAAGGAGCGGGTCGACCGGGGAGCTGTTTTTT.

CDR3 DNA: TGTGCCAGCAGCTTGGGACAGGGGAAGTACCAAGAGACCCAGTACTTC. Translation: CASSLGQGKYQETQYF. The rearrangement joins TRBV5-8 to TRBJ2-5; 8 bases line up with TRBD1. Germline CDR1 SGHTS, CDR2 YDEGEE. The CDR3 is made up of 16 amino acids. Losses at the gene ends were 0 bases for V and 0 bases for J; bases not matched to a gene: 4. The whole variable domain, remainder taken from reference TRBV5-8 and TRBJ2-5, is EAGVTQSPTHLIKTRGQQATLRCSPISGHTSVYWYQQALGLGLQFLLWYDEGEERNRGNFPPRFSGRQFPNYSSELNVNALELEDSALYLCASSLGQGKYQETQYFGPGTRLLVL.

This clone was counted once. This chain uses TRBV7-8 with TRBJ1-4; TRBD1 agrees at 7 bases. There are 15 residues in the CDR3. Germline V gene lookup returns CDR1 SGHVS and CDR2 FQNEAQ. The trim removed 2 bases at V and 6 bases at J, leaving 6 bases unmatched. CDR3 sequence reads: CASSLSEQGHEKLFF. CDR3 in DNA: TGTGCCAGCAGCTTATCGGAACAGGGGCATGAAAAACTGTTTTTT.

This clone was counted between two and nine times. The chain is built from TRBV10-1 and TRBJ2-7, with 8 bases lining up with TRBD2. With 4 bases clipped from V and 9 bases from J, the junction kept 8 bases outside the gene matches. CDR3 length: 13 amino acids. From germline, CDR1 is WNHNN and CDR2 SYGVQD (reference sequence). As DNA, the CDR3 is TGCGCCAGCAGTGGCGCTCGGGAGGGAAGGCAGTACTTC. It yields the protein CASSGAREGRQYF.

CDR3 residues: CASSLGAGQGNYGYTF. CDR3 nucleotides: TGTGCCAGCAGCTTAGGAGCCGGACAGGGAAACTATGGCTACACCTTC. The chain carries TRBV7-9 and TRBJ1-2; 8 bases are shared with TRBD1. The CDR3 spans 16 residues. V lost 1 base to trimming and J lost 2 bases; unmatched junction nucleotides: 6. CDR1 is SEHNR, CDR2 FQNEAQ, per germline (reference sequence).

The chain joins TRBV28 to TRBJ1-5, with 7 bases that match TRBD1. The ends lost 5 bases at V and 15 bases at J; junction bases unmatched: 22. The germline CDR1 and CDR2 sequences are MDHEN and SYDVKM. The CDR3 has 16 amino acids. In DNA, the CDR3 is TGTGCCAGCAGTGGACTCCGGGACAGACAAAATATTCGTCCGCATTTT. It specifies CASSGLRDRQNIRPHF.

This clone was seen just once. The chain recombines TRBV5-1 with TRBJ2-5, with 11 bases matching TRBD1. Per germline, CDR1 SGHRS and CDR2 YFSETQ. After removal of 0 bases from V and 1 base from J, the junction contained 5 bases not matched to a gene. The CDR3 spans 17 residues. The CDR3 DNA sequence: TGCGCCAGCAGCTTGGGCGGGACAGGGGGGGCCCAAGAGACCCAGTACTTC. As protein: CASSLGGTGGAQETQYF.

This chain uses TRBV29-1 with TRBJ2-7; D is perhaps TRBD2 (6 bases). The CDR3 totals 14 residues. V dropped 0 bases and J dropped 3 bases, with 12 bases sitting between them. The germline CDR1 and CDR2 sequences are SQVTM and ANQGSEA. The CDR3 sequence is CSVEDRSSGYEQYF. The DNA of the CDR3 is TGCAGCGTTGAAGATCGGAGTAGCGGCTACGAGCAGTACTTC.